This TCR beta chain derives from a study of OX40 agonist ivuxolimab in advanced cancers. Study information: The group had a mean age of about 60 years, ranged from 23 to 79, and was just under 85% male. The study reported partial responses in three patients: one hepatocellular carcinoma, two cutaneous melanoma. General study findings and limits: CD4+ T cells averaged fewer expanded clones than CD8+ T cells. Patients who responded partially at 0.1-3.0 mg/kg showed clonal expansion ranking among the lowest.

The germline CDR1 and CDR2 sequences are LGHNA and YNFKEQ. The length of the CDR3 is 16 residues. With 3 bases clipped from V and 3 bases from J, the junction kept 3 bases outside the gene matches. The data were produced by immunoSEQ multiplex PCR, yet TCRdb's version contains in-frame clones alone and is incomplete. The data show tens of thousands of clones, roughly nine tenths seen once. Comments on this clone: The antigen is unknown. Other DNA variants within this sample encode the same CDR3.

The sequenced sample was CD4+ or CD8+ T cells sorted from blood, obtained in a trial of the OX40 agonist ivuxolimab. The genes are TRBV4-2 and TRBJ2-2, with 11 nucleotides matching TRBD2. The TCR originated in an adult with an advanced solid tumor such as melanoma, head and neck, liver or kidney cancer. The chain's CDR3 is CASSQLAGGYTGELFF. In DNA form, the CDR3 reads TGTGCCAGCAGCCAGTTAGCGGGAGGGTACACCGGGGAGCTGTTTTTT.